The 28 T cell receptor beta chains in this list originate from one sample, sequenced in a study of T cell responses to AZD1222 COVID-19 vaccine. The method was immunoSEQ multiplex PCR; TCRdb's version includes in-frame clones alone and lacks a portion of them. The repertoire has tens of thousands of clones, roughly 87% of them found once; the top ten carry approximately 6.1%. The sequencing here drew on peripheral blood, taken 28 days after the second AZD1222 dose. The receptor source for this set is an adult who received the AZD1222 COVID-19 vaccine.

CDR3 nucleotides: TGCGCCAGCAGCCAACGGACTAGCGGGAGTTCAGGTGGCACAGATACGCAGTATTTT. As protein: CASSQRTSGSSGGTDTQYF. This chain uses TRBV4-3 with TRBJ2-3; 13 bases fit TRBD2. In germline, CDR1 is LGHNA, CDR2 YSLEER. The junction had 9 bases not matched to a gene; V was cut back by 2 bases and J by 1 base. The CDR3 has 19 amino acids.

The genes are TRBV5-6 and TRBJ1-2; D remains ambiguous. This CDR3 spans 16 amino acids. Looked up from germline, CDR1 is SGHDT and CDR2 is YYEEEE. Trimming stripped 1 base from V and 2 bases from J, with 15 bases between. The CDR3 bases are TGTGCCAGCAGCTTGCGAATGGCAGCTCAAAACTATGGCTACACCTTC. Its translation: CASSLRMAAQNYGYTF.

The CDR3, as DNA: TGTGCCACCAGCAGTAATATACTAGACGCTAGCACAGATACGCAGTATTTT. This translates into CATSSNILDASTDTQYF. This rearrangement joins TRBV15 to TRBJ2-3, with D possibly matching TRBD2 (5 bases). This CDR3 spans 17 amino acids. CDR1 LNHNV and CDR2 YYDKDF come from the germline V gene (reference sequence). Trimming shortened V by 3 bases and J by 0 bases, and 16 bases separated the two germline ends.

The rearrangement links TRBV24-1 to TRBJ1-4, with TRBD1 identical over 10 bases. Germline trimming cut 4 bases from V and 8 bases from J; bases unmatched to any gene: 12. The CDR3 is made up of 17 amino acids. Germline V gene sequence: CDR1 KGHDR, CDR2 SFDVKD. The CDR3 DNA is TGTGCCACCAGTGACCGAACCCGGACAGGGGGGGAAGAAAAACTGTTTTTT. Residues: CATSDRTRTGGEEKLFF.

The chain couples TRBV18 to TRBJ1-2; no firm D call. Trimming took 1 base from V and 2 from J, leaving 11 bases between them. CDR1 and CDR2 (germline): KGHSH, LQKENI. The CDR3 is 15 amino acids. Here the CDR3 DNA reads TGTGCCAGCTCACCACGTGTTGCCAGCAACTATGGCTACACCTTC. It translates to CASSPRVASNYGYTF.

V is TRBV28 and J is TRBJ1-5, with a tentative D call TRBD1 (5 bases). This CDR3 spans 14 amino acids. Trimming removed 5 bases from V and 4 bases from J, with 12 bases in between. Germline CDR1 is MDHEN and CDR2 is SYDVKM. The CDR3 protein is CASSGVGRNQPQHF. CDR3 sequence (DNA): TGTGCCAGCAGTGGGGTGGGGCGGAATCAGCCCCAGCATTTT.

The chain recombines TRBV27 with TRBJ1-4; TRBD1 is a possible D gene (5 bases). The germline gives CDR1 MNHEY, CDR2 SMNVEV (reference sequence). The CDR3 is 14 residues long. V was trimmed by 5 bases and J by 0 bases, leaving 7 bases between them. The CDR3 protein is CASSPTATNEKLFF. The CDR3 bases are TGTGCCAGCAGTCCGACAGCAACTAATGAAAAACTGTTTTTT.

The rearrangement links TRBV9 to TRBJ1-1, with D uncertain. Germline V gene lookup returns CDR1 SGDLS and CDR2 YYNGEE. There are 15 residues in the CDR3. The V gene lost 0 bases and the J gene lost 0 bases, with 9 bases spanning the gap. The CDR3 bases are TGTGCCAGCAGCGTAGCTGCGCAGATGAACACTGAAGCTTTCTTT. Protein sequence: CASSVAAQMNTEAFF.

The chain has TRBV6-5 and TRBJ2-1, with a weak D call TRBD2 (6 bases). The CDR3 is 11 amino acids. V was shortened by 8 bases and J by 9 bases, with 11 bases between the two germline ends. CDR1 is MNHEY, CDR2 SVGAGI, per germline. The CDR3, as DNA: TGTGCCAGCCGGGACGGGAGTGAGCAGTTCTTC. Protein: CASRDGSEQFF.

This clone came up once. The rearrangement uses TRBV2 and TRBJ2-7; no definite D call. V dropped 7 bases and J dropped 6 bases, with 10 bases sitting between them. The CDR3 length is 11 residues. Germline V CDR1 and CDR2: SNHLY, FYNNEI. The CDR3 sequence: CASNKAREQYF. In nucleotides, the CDR3 is TGTGCCAGCAATAAAGCCCGCGAGCAGTACTTC.

The chain links TRBV5-1 to TRBJ1-4; TRBD1 aligns across 7 bases. After removal of 0 bases from V and 8 bases from J, the junction contained 4 bases not matched to a gene. Germline V lookup: CDR1 SGHRS, CDR2 YFSETQ. The CDR3 covers 14 residues. The CDR3 DNA reads as TGCGCCAGCAGCTTGGGAACAGGGGAAGAAAAACTGTTTTTT. Encoded protein: CASSLGTGEEKLFF.

V is TRBV3-1 (or the pseudogene TRBV3-2) and J is TRBJ2-1, with 7 bases fitting TRBD1. J lost 4 bases, V lost 1 base, and 7 bases had no gene match. The CDR3 consists of 16 residues. Germline CDR1 reads LGHDT; CDR2 reads YNNKEL (reference sequence). CDR3 DNA: TGTGCCAGCAGCCAAGGGACAGGTGGGCCGTACAATGAGCAGTTCTTC. Translation gives CASSQGTGGPYNEQFF.

This rearrangement joins TRBV11-2 to TRBJ1-3; D may be TRBD1 (6 bases). This CDR3 contains 14 residues. The germline CDR1 and CDR2 sequences are SGHAT and FQNNGV. V dropped 5 bases and J dropped 1 base, with 9 bases sitting between them. DNA for the CDR3: TGTGCCAGCAGCGGCAGGGGTTCTGGAAACACCATATATTTT. Its protein is CASSGRGSGNTIYF.

This chain links TRBV12-3 or TRBV12-4 with TRBJ2-3; 7 nucleotides align to TRBD2. V dropped 5 bases and J dropped 6; count of bases not matched to a gene: 2. The CDR3 runs to 12 residues. Here the CDR3 DNA reads TGTGCCAGCAGTCAGGGAGGGGATACGCAGTATTTT. Protein: CASSQGGDTQYF.

The chain uses TRBV9 and TRBJ2-3, with D uncertain. Germline V lookup: CDR1 SGDLS, CDR2 YYNGEE. Trimming took off 0 bases at V and 2 bases at J, with 4 bases between the two ends. The CDR3 runs 13 residues. The CDR3 DNA follows: TGTGCCAGCAGCGTAGTAGCCACAGATACGCAGTATTTT. This gives the protein CASSVVATDTQYF. The whole variable domain, remainder taken from reference TRBV9 and TRBJ2-3, is DSGVTQTPKHLITATGQRVTLRCSPRSGDLSVYWYQQSLDQGLQFLIQYYNGEERAKGNILERFSAQQFPDLHSELNLSSLELGDSALYFCASSVVATDTQYFGPGTRLTVL.

This chain connects TRBV7-3 to TRBJ2-3, with D unclear. Germline V gene lookup returns CDR1 SGHTA and CDR2 FQGTGA. The CDR3 is 16 residues long. V was trimmed by 2 bases and J by 0 bases, leaving 12 bases between them. CDR3 in DNA: TGTGCCAGCAGCTTAGCAGTTGTTCCTAGCACAGATACGCAGTATTTT. Protein: CASSLAVVPSTDTQYF.

This chain's CDR3 is CAIRSGTGDEQYF. In DNA form, the CDR3 reads TGTGCCATCAGGTCCGGGACAGGGGACGAGCAGTACTTC. The chain is built from TRBV10-3 and TRBJ2-7, with TRBD1 matching 10 bases. Unmatched junction bases numbered 4, after V lost 6 bases and J lost 5 bases. This CDR3 is 13 amino acids long. In germline, CDR1 is ENHRY, CDR2 SYGVKD.

This clone appeared a single time. The CDR3, as DNA: TGTGCCAGCAGCGCTGTGGGACTGTCTTTCTCTGGAAACACCATATATTTT. Encoded protein: CASSAVGLSFSGNTIYF. The chain links TRBV6-2 or TRBV6-3 to TRBJ1-3; weak D call: TRBD1 (5 bases). V was trimmed by 6 bases and J by 0 bases, leaving 18 bases between them. There are 17 residues in the CDR3. Looked up from germline, CDR1 is MNHEY and CDR2 is SVGEGT.

The J gene is TRBJ1-4, the V gene TRBV7-9; D remains ambiguous. Trimming stripped 5 bases from V and 3 bases from J, with 13 bases between. Germline V gives CDR1 SEHNR, CDR2 FQNEAQ (reference sequence). The CDR3 has 15 residues. The CDR3 loop is CASSPATPSNEKLFF. In DNA form, the CDR3 reads TGTGCCAGCAGCCCAGCTACACCCTCTAATGAAAAACTGTTTTTT.

This clone has only one observation. The chain carries TRBV7-9 and TRBJ1-1; 7 positions agree with TRBD1. V lost 5 bases and J lost 4; bases outside the gene matches: 10. The CDR3 covers 15 residues. Germline loops: CDR1 SEHNR, CDR2 FQNEAQ (reference sequence). Here the CDR3 DNA reads TGTGCCAGCAGCACTAACAGGGGTCGGAGCACTGAAGCTTTCTTT. Residues: CASSTNRGRSTEAFF.

V usage is TRBV7-9 and J usage is TRBJ2-5; D possibly corresponds to TRBD1 (6 bases). The germline V and J ends were trimmed by 2 bases and 4 bases, with 14 bases remaining between them. The CDR3 consists of 15 residues. Germline V CDR1 and CDR2: SEHNR, FQNEAQ (reference sequence). The CDR3 DNA is TGTGCCAGCAGCTTACAGGGGCAGTTAGGAGAGACCCAGTACTTC. Its translation is CASSLQGQLGETQYF. Full variable domain (outside the CDR3, taken from reference TRBV7-9 and TRBJ2-5): DTGVSQNPRHKITKRGQNVTFRCDPISEHNRLYWYRQTLGQGPEFLTYFQNEAQLEKSRLLSDRFSAERPKGSFSTLEIQRTEQGDSAMYLCASSLQGQLGETQYFGPGTRLLVL.

The rearrangement links TRBV7-9 to TRBJ1-2; D is unclear. Trimming cost V 5 bases and J 4 bases, with 14 bases left between them. Germline CDR1 reads SEHNR; CDR2 reads FQNEAQ (reference sequence). There are 14 residues in the CDR3. CDR3 sequence reads: CASSPSRVGYGYTF. The CDR3 region has the DNA TGTGCCAGCAGCCCTAGCCGAGTGGGCTATGGCTACACCTTC.

Of note for this clone: One end of the junction varies from germline; a read error may be responsible. The chain uses TRBV7-7 and TRBJ2-7, with 11 bases aligning to TRBD1. Germline loops: CDR1 SSHAT, CDR2 FNYEAQ (reference sequence). This CDR3 has 15 amino acids. DNA for the CDR3: TGTGCTAGCAGCCAACCGGGACAGGGGGTGCACGAGCAGTACTTC. Protein sequence: CASSQPGQGVHEQYF. Based on the CDR3 plus reference TRBV7-7 and TRBJ2-7, the full variable domain is GAGVSQSPRYKVTKRGQDVTLRCDPISSHATLYWYQQALGQGPEFLTYFNYEAQPDKSGLPSDRFSAERPEGSISTLTIQRTEQRDSAMYRCASSQPGQGVHEQYFGPGTRLTVT.

The rearrangement uses TRBV27 and TRBJ1-5, with TRBD1 identical over 9 bases. The CDR3 is made up of 15 amino acids. CDR1 MNHEY and CDR2 SMNVEV come from the germline V gene (reference sequence). V shed 5 bases and J 6 bases; nucleotides not matched to a gene: 8. This CDR3 is CASSPKTGGFQPQHF. DNA for the CDR3: TGTGCCAGCAGTCCAAAGACAGGGGGTTTTCAGCCCCAGCATTTT.

V gene TRBV9 combines with J gene TRBJ1-4; D gene unclear. Trimming shortened V by 4 bases and J by 13 bases, and 5 bases separated the two germline ends. There are 9 residues in the CDR3. Germline lookup yields CDR1 SGDLS and CDR2 YYNGEE. This CDR3 reads CASSPPLFF. The CDR3 DNA is TGTGCCAGCAGCCCGCCACTGTTTTTT.

The chain is built from TRBV7-6 and TRBJ2-3; TRBD2 agrees at 8 bases. J lost 3 bases, V lost 7 bases, and 12 bases had no gene match. Germline V gene lookup returns CDR1 SGHVS and CDR2 FNYEAQ. The CDR3 has 16 amino acids. CDR3 loop: CASTPQRGRGTDTQYF. The CDR3 DNA reads as TGTGCCAGCACCCCCCAGCGGGGGCGCGGGACAGATACGCAGTATTTT.

The V call is TRBV10-3, the J call TRBJ2-7, with D perhaps matching TRBD2 (5 bases). The CDR3 contains 12 residues. Deletions cut 6 bases from V and 4 bases from J, with 10 bases between. Germline CDR1 is ENHRY and CDR2 is SYGVKD. CDR3 loop: CAISRLQYEQYF. The CDR3, as DNA: TGTGCCATCAGCAGACTACAATACGAGCAGTACTTC.

The chain combines TRBV2 with TRBJ1-3, with 8 nucleotides matching TRBD1. Germline V lookup: CDR1 SNHLY, CDR2 FYNNEI. V dropped 9 bases and J dropped 0; count of bases not matched to a gene: 7. The CDR3 loop spans 15 amino acids. CDR3 protein: CASDDRGHSGNTIYF. In DNA, the CDR3 is TGTGCCAGTGATGACAGGGGCCACTCTGGAAACACCATATATTTT.